The T cell receptor beta chain described here comes from a study of response to subunit inactivated influenza vaccine. Study-wide findings and caveats: Each seasonal influenza vaccination recruits few new T cells, the authors suggested.

MiXCR, applied by TCRdb to the RT-PCR reads, yields one record per CDR3 protein. The sample consists of 450,000 to 500,000 distinct CDR3 sequences, approximately 10% of them appearing once. This clonotype was counted a few times. The antigen is undetermined. After removal of 6 bases from V and 3 bases from J, the junction contained 5 bases not matched to a gene. The CDR3 has 13 residues. Germline loops: CDR1 MNHEY, CDR2 SVGEGT. Sequencing used PBMCs from blood, obtained about 6 weeks after vaccination. This TCR derives from a man between 50 and 59 years old who received an inactivated influenza vaccine. V is TRBV6-2 or TRBV6-3 and J is TRBJ2-7, with TRBD2 identical over 7 bases. The CDR3 DNA reads TGTGCCAGCAGACCCACTAGCGACTACGAGCAGTACTTC. This sequence encodes CASRPTSDYEQYF.